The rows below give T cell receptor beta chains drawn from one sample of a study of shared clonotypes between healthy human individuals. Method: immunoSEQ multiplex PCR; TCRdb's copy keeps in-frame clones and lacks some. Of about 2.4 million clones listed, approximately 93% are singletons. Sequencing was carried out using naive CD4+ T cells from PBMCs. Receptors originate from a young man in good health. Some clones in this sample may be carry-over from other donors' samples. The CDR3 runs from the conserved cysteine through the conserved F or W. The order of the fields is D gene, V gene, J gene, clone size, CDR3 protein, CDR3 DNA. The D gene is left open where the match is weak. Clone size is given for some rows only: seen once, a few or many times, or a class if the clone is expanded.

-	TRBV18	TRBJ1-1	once	CASSRDLRNTEAFF	TGTGCCAGCTCAAGGGACCTGCGGAACACTGAAGCTTTCTTT
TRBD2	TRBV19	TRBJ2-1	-	CASSMTSGSRLNEQFF	TGTGCCAGTAGTATGACTAGCGGGAGTCGGCTCAATGAGCAGTTCTTC
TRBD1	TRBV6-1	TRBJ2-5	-	CASSERPGTGYVETQYF	TGTGCCAGCAGTGAAAGGCCCGGGACAGGGTATGTGGAGACCCAGTACTTC
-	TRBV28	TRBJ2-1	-	CASSARQALQFF	TGTGCCAGCAGTGCCCGACAGGCCTTGCAGTTCTTC
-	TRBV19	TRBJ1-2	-	CASRPMGDGYGYTF	TGTGCCAGTAGACCTATGGGGGACGGCTATGGCTACACCTTC
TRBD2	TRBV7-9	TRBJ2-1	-	CASSFLAGGLGEQFF	TGTGCCAGCAGCTTTCTAGCGGGAGGGTTGGGTGAGCAGTTCTTC
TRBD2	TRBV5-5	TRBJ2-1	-	CASSLAGAFYNEQFF	TGTGCCAGCAGCTTAGCGGGAGCTTTCTACAATGAGCAGTTCTTC
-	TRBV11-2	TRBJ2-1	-	CASSLGSLRGNEQFF	TGTGCCAGCAGCTTAGGTTCACTGAGGGGGAATGAGCAGTTCTTC
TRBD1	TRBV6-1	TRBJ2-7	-	CASSEGPGTGRVSEQYF	TGTGCCAGCAGTGAAGGTCCCGGGACAGGGAGGGTCTCCGAGCAGTACTTC
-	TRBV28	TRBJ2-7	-	CASRQTWAGPLEQYF	TGTGCCAGCAGACAGACCTGGGCCGGGCCTCTGGAGCAGTACTTC
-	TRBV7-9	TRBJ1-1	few	CASSWGDTEAFF	TGTGCCAGCAGCTGGGGGGACACTGAAGCTTTCTTT
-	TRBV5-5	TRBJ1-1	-	CASSLGVMNTEAFF	TGTGCCAGCAGCCTCGGCGTCATGAACACTGAAGCTTTCTTT
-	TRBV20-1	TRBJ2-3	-	CSAWRTDTQYF	TGCAGTGCTTGGCGAACAGATACGCAGTATTTT
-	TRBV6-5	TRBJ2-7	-	CASSYDRGTYEQYF	TGTGCCAGCAGTTACGACCGCGGTACCTACGAGCAGTACTTC
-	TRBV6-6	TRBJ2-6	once	CASSSGANVLTF	TGTGCCAGCTCCTCCGGGGCCAACGTCCTGACTTTC
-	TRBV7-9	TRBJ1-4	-	CASSTTPARNEKLFF	TGTGCCAGCAGCACCACCCCCGCCAGAAATGAAAAACTGTTTTTT
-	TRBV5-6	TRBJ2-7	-	CASSSLFTYEQYF	TGTGCCAGCAGCAGCCTTTTTACCTACGAGCAGTACTTC
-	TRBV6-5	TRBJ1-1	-	CASTKPGTTEAFF	TGTGCCAGCACCAAGCCCGGGACCACTGAAGCTTTCTTT
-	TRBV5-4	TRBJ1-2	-	CASSFGGDLPYGYTF	TGTGCCAGCAGCTTTGGTGGGGACCTCCCTTATGGCTACACCTTC
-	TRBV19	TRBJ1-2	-	CASSRADKVRGYGYTF	TGTGCCAGTAGTAGGGCCGACAAGGTGAGAGGATATGGCTACACCTTC
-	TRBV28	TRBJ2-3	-	CASSLKAFHTQYF	TGTGCCAGCAGTTTAAAGGCCTTCCATACGCAGTATTTT
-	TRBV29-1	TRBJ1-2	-	CSSGNGGDGYTF	TGCAGCTCCGGCAATGGGGGGGACGGCTACACCTTC
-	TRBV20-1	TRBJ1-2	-	CSATNGYTF	TGCAGTGCCACAAATGGCTACACCTTC
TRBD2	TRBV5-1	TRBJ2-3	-	CASSLQTSGTDTQYF	TGCGCCAGCAGCCTACAGACTAGCGGAACAGATACGCAGTATTTT
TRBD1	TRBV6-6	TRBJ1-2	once	CASRLPRDSNYGYTF	TGTGCCAGCAGATTGCCCCGGGACAGTAACTATGGCTACACCTTC
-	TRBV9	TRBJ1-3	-	CASSPQPGAHSGNTIYF	TGTGCCAGCAGCCCCCAGCCAGGGGCACACTCTGGAAACACCATATATTTT
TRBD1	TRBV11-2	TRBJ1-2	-	CASSQDRDYGYTF	TGTGCCAGCAGCCAGGACAGGGACTATGGCTACACCTTC
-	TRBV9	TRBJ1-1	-	CASSLQVASPEAFF	TGTGCCAGCAGCCTTCAGGTCGCTTCCCCTGAAGCTTTCTTT
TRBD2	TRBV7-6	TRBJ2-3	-	CASSREAPPYTDTQYF	TGTGCCAGCAGCCGGGAGGCCCCCCCTTACACAGATACGCAGTATTTT
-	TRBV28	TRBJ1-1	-	CATSPPAFF	TGTGCTACCTCCCCACCAGCTTTCTTT
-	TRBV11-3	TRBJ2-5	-	CASSSPDGTQYF	TGTGCCAGCAGCTCTCCCGATGGGACCCAGTACTTC